A selection of T cell receptor beta chains follows, all from one sample in a study of T cells expressing NK-cell markers. Using the 5' RACE reads, TCRdb records one entry per CDR3 protein without DNA. The listing contains 300,000 or so distinct CDR3 sequences. The sample consisted of blood T cells: a sorted CD56 or NKG2C T cell subset, CD4+ or CD8+ T cells, or bulk PBMC T cells (not recorded which). Receptor source: a woman aged 18 to 75 in good health. CDR3s include the opening cysteine and the closing phenylalanine or tryptophan.

CDR3aa: CSARDLGYEQYF
j_gene: TRBJ2-7
v_gene: TRBV20-1

CDR3aa: CASSVASLGEKLFF
j_gene: TRBJ1-4
v_gene: TRBV25-1

CDR3aa: CASSLVAGGPGTYNEQFF
j_gene: TRBJ2-1
v_gene: TRBV5-1

CDR3aa: CSARVGTGLSPLHF
j_gene: TRBJ1-6
v_gene: TRBV20-1

CDR3aa: CASRTGQGHNQPQHF
j_gene: TRBJ1-5
v_gene: TRBV6-1

CDR3aa: CASSQRSPRGLPLHF
j_gene: TRBJ1-6
v_gene: TRBV4-1

CDR3aa: CASSPPPGDPTGELFF
j_gene: TRBJ2-2
v_gene: TRBV5-1

CDR3aa: CASSPYGGTNTEAFF
j_gene: TRBJ1-1
v_gene: TRBV5-1

CDR3aa: CASSQELGRGAGETQYF
j_gene: TRBJ2-5
v_gene: TRBV4-2

CDR3aa: CSARDSQYDQPQHF
j_gene: TRBJ1-5
v_gene: TRBV20-1

CDR3aa: CASRSGTSGRNEQFF
j_gene: TRBJ2-1
v_gene: TRBV7-3

CDR3aa: CASSPLGQAHNEQFF
j_gene: TRBJ2-1
v_gene: TRBV4-3

CDR3aa: CASSQGPQTGGNEKLFF
j_gene: TRBJ1-4
v_gene: TRBV4-1

CDR3aa: CSAREGSGAVAKNIQYF
j_gene: TRBJ2-4
v_gene: TRBV20-1

CDR3aa: CSADDGPEVGEQYF
j_gene: TRBJ2-7
v_gene: TRBV20-1

CDR3aa: CASSLSRQETQYF
j_gene: TRBJ2-5
v_gene: TRBV12-3/TRBV12-4

CDR3aa: CASSLVSGQNIQYF
j_gene: TRBJ2-4
v_gene: TRBV5-1

CDR3aa: CASSYGTGGAGDTQYF
j_gene: TRBJ2-3
v_gene: TRBV6-5

CDR3aa: CSASVGNYGYTF
j_gene: TRBJ1-2
v_gene: TRBV20-1

CDR3aa: CASSLMAPGELFF
j_gene: TRBJ2-2
v_gene: TRBV5-1

CDR3aa: CASREGEITEAFF
j_gene: TRBJ1-1
v_gene: TRBV6-6

CDR3aa: CASSLAGNNGELFF
j_gene: TRBJ2-2
v_gene: TRBV7-9

CDR3aa: CASSVGASGNYYNEQFF
j_gene: TRBJ2-1
v_gene: TRBV9

CDR3aa: CSGGSLVEQFF
j_gene: TRBJ2-1
v_gene: TRBV20-1

CDR3aa: CASTALGGTTDTQYF
j_gene: TRBJ2-3
v_gene: TRBV6-1

CDR3aa: CASSLWTGNEQFF
j_gene: TRBJ2-1
v_gene: TRBV7-2

CDR3aa: CASNTVGVNTGELFF
j_gene: TRBJ2-2
v_gene: TRBV10-1

CDR3aa: CASSSPKTGTSGYYEQYF
j_gene: TRBJ2-7
v_gene: TRBV11-2

CDR3aa: CASSMTGGAVGEQFF
j_gene: TRBJ2-1
v_gene: TRBV5-1

CDR3aa: CASKVTAADSYEQYF
j_gene: TRBJ2-7
v_gene: TRBV19

CDR3aa: CASSLDGQGIETQYF
j_gene: TRBJ2-5
v_gene: TRBV5-1

CDR3aa: CASSLAGRRGEQYF
j_gene: TRBJ2-7
v_gene: TRBV7-6

CDR3aa: CASSFDRPGPGTF
j_gene: TRBJ1-4
v_gene: TRBV12-3/TRBV12-4

CDR3aa: CASSPTSGADTQYF
j_gene: TRBJ2-3
v_gene: TRBV18

CDR3aa: CASSFFTDTQYF
j_gene: TRBJ2-3
v_gene: TRBV7-2

CDR3aa: CASSARSGGGSDTQYF
j_gene: TRBJ2-3
v_gene: TRBV25-1

CDR3aa: CASSEYVGSGELFF
j_gene: TRBJ2-2
v_gene: TRBV25-1

CDR3aa: CATSRYRDRGGDTQYF
j_gene: TRBJ2-3
v_gene: TRBV15

CDR3aa: CATSDSGLAGADTQYF
j_gene: TRBJ2-3
v_gene: TRBV24-1

CDR3aa: CASSPPGRTLNTQYF
j_gene: TRBJ2-3
v_gene: TRBV18

CDR3aa: CASLLDGGAGDTQYF
j_gene: TRBJ2-3
v_gene: TRBV5-1

CDR3aa: CSARVKHGAFF
j_gene: TRBJ1-1
v_gene: TRBV20-1

CDR3aa: CASSLMGYNEQFF
j_gene: TRBJ2-1
v_gene: TRBV2

CDR3aa: CSARERAHYEQYF
j_gene: TRBJ2-7
v_gene: TRBV20-1

CDR3aa: CASSGSPLSGEYNEQFF
j_gene: TRBJ2-1
v_gene: TRBV9

CDR3aa: CASSSHRATEAFF
j_gene: TRBJ1-1
v_gene: TRBV5-5

CDR3aa: CSAVDLYGYTF
j_gene: TRBJ1-2
v_gene: TRBV20-1

CDR3aa: CASNPTGANSPLHF
j_gene: TRBJ1-6
v_gene: TRBV2

CDR3aa: CASSSGTSRATDTQYF
j_gene: TRBJ2-3
v_gene: TRBV7-2

CDR3aa: CSAVLNQNEQFF
j_gene: TRBJ2-1
v_gene: TRBV20-1

CDR3aa: CASKGLGLAEETQYF
j_gene: TRBJ2-5
v_gene: TRBV7-2